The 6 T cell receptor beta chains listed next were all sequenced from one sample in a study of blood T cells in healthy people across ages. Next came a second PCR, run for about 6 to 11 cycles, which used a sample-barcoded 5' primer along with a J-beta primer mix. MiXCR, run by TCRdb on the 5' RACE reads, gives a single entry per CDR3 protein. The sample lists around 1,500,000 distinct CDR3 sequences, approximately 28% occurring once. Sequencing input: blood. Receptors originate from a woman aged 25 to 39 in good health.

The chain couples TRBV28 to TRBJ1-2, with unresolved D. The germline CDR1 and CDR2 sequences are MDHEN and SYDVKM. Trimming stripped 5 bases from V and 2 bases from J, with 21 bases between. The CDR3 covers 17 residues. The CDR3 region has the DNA TGTGCCAGCAGTAAGGCGACCATGACTGTCGGCAACTATGGCTACACCTTC. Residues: CASSKATMTVGNYGYTF.

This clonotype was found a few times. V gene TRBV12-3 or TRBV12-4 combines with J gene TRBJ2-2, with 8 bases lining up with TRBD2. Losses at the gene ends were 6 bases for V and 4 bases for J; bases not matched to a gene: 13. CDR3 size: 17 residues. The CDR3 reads CASSPPGGGRGTGELFF. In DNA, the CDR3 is TGTGCCAGCAGCCCCCCGGGCGGGGGGCGCGGCACCGGGGAGCTGTTTTTT.

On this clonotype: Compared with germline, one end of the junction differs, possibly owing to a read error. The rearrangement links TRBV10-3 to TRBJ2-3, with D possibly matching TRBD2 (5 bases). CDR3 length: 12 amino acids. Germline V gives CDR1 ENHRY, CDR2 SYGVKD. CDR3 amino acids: CAIGGNPDPQYF. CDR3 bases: TGTGCCATCGGAGGAAACCCAGATCCGCAGTATTTT.

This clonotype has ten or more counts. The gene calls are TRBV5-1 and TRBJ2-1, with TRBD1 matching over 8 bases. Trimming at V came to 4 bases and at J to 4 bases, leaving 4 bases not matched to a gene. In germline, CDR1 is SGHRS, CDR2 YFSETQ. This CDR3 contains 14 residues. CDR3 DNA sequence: TGCGCCAGCAGCCCGGGACAGGTGTACAATGAGCAGTTCTTC. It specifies CASSPGQVYNEQFF.

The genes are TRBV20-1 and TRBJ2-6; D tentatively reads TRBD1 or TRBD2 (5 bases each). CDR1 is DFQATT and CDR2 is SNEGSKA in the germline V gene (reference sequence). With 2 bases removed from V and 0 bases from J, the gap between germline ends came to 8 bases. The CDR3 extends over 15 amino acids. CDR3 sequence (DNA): TGCAGTGCTAGAAGGGACGTCTCTGGGGCCAACGTCCTGACTTTC. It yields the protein CSARRDVSGANVLTF.

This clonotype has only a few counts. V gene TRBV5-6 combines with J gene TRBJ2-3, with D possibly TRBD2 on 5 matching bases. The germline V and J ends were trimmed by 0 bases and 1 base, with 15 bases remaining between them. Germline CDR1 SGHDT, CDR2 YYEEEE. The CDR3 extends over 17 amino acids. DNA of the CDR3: TGTGCCAGCAGCTTGGTTGCCGCTGCGGGCGGCACAGATACGCAGTATTTT. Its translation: CASSLVAAAGGTDTQYF.